This record looks at one TCR beta chain sequence and its context. Its matching antigen is unknown. The record originates from a study of T cells in Graves' hyperthyroidism and ophthalmopathy. Study-wide results and caveats: Most clonotypes that expanded in the thyroid above 0.001 also showed up in blood.

Germline trimming cut 4 bases from V and 2 bases from J; bases unmatched to any gene: 5. In germline, CDR1 is MNHNS, CDR2 SASEGT. The CDR3 extends over 15 amino acids. Patients were aged 18 to 65, had disease duration under 2 months, and had newly diagnosed hyperthyroidism. Amplification targeted TCR beta CDR3 regions from RNA transcripts. HTBI primers were the set used in a first-round RT-PCR of the TCR CDR3. TCRdb used MiXCR to reprocess the multiplex PCR reads, holding one entry per CDR3 protein. The profile shows about 560,000 distinct CDR3 sequences, 14% of them singletons. The specimen was blood. This TCR was recovered from a woman in her 40s with Graves' hyperthyroidism. The chain links TRBV6-1 to TRBJ2-3, with 8 bases fitting TRBD2. The DNA for the CDR3 is TGTGCCAGCAGTGGAATAGCGGGGAACACAGATACGCAGTATTTT. Encoded protein: CASSGIAGNTDTQYF.